This T cell receptor (beta chain) is drawn from a study of blood T cell repertoires in COVID-19. About the study: The samples span acute and convalescent COVID-19 from the United States, Italy and Spain.

Germline V gene lookup returns CDR1 SNHLY and CDR2 FYNNEI. CDR3 length: 14 amino acids. V lost 5 bases to trimming and J lost 8 bases, with 16 bases between them. Sequencing was performed with immunoSEQ multiplex PCR; in TCRdb, only in-frame clones are kept and a portion is missing. The table lists some 130,000 clones, about 92% of them singletons. The sequencing sample was made of peripheral blood. This chain joins TRBV2 and TRBJ2-4; possibly TRBD2 for D (6 bases). This clonotype was sampled from a man between 45 and 60 years old with active COVID-19. CDR3 nucleotide sequence: TGTGCCAGCAGTAAGGCGGGAACATTAGACATTCAGTACTTC. Its translation: CASSKAGTLDIQYF.